Below are 25 T cell receptor beta chains sequenced from a single sample in a study of PD-1 blockade in mismatch repair-deficient tumors. Using immunoSEQ multiplex PCR, the repertoire was profiled, and TCRdb retains in-frame clones only, with some absent. The sample consists of about 24,000 clones, 83% of them appearing once. The specimen was peripheral blood, collected 12 weeks after starting pembrolizumab. Receptor source: an adult with mismatch repair-deficient cancer.

V is TRBV5-1 and J is TRBJ2-5; possibly TRBD2 for D (7 bases). The germline gives CDR1 SGHRS, CDR2 YFSETQ. Trimming cost V 4 bases and J 4 bases, with 20 bases left between them. The CDR3 covers 16 residues. The CDR3 region has the DNA TGCGCCAGCAGCGGGGACTACAGGGCGGTCGGAGAGACCCAGTACTTC. This codes for CASSGDYRAVGETQYF.

The gene calls are TRBV5-1 and TRBJ2-5; 10 bases are shared with TRBD1. In germline, CDR1 is SGHRS, CDR2 YFSETQ. Losses at the gene ends were 0 bases for V and 4 bases for J; bases not matched to a gene: 6. There are 16 residues in the CDR3. DNA for the CDR3: TGCGCCAGCAGCTTGGGTGACAGGGGGCACGGAGAGACCCAGTACTTC. Its protein product is CASSLGDRGHGETQYF.

By its share, this clone is medium-sized. J is TRBJ2-1 and V is TRBV28; TRBD1 matches 7 bases. Germline lookup yields CDR1 MDHEN and CDR2 SYDVKM. The ends lost 6 bases at V and 2 bases at J; junction bases unmatched: 10. This CDR3 contains 16 residues. The CDR3 DNA sequence: TGTGCCAGCAGGGGGGATAGCGACAGGGCCTACAATGAGCAGTTCTTC. Protein sequence: CASRGDSDRAYNEQFF.

The J gene is TRBJ2-7, the V gene TRBV11-2; D remains ambiguous. The CDR3 length is 12 residues. Germline V gene data show CDR1 as SGHAT and CDR2 as FQNNGV. V shed 6 bases and J shed 5 bases, with 11 bases lying between them. The CDR3: CASSPNPNEQYF. The DNA for the CDR3 is TGTGCCAGCAGTCCCAACCCAAACGAGCAGTACTTC. The whole variable domain, remainder taken from reference TRBV11-2 and TRBJ2-7, is EAGVAQSPRYKIIEKRQSVAFWCNPISGHATLYWYQQILGQGPKLLIQFQNNGVVDDSQLPKDRFSAERLKGVDSTLKIQPAKLEDSAVYLCASSPNPNEQYFGPGTRLTVT.

This clone was recorded a few times. V gene TRBV7-2 combines with J gene TRBJ1-2, with D possibly being TRBD1 (5 bases). Germline V CDR1 and CDR2: SGHTA, FQGNSA. The CDR3 is made up of 14 amino acids. Trimming cost V 5 bases and J 4 bases, with 14 bases left between them. CDR3 sequence reads: CASSTRDGSYGYTF. DNA for the CDR3: TGTGCCAGCAGCACGAGGGACGGGAGCTATGGCTACACCTTC.

The CDR3 reads CASSLTTSGANVLTF. The CDR3 DNA reads as TGTGCCAGCAGTTTAACAACCTCTGGGGCCAACGTCCTGACTTTC. The chain employs TRBV28 and TRBJ2-6, with unresolved D. Germline-derived CDR1 and CDR2 are MDHEN and SYDVKM. V lost 2 bases to trimming and J lost 0 bases, with 5 bases between them. This CDR3 comprises 15 residues.

The chain has TRBV2 and TRBJ1-2; the D is unclear. The V end was cut by 6 bases, the J end by 4 bases, with 15 bases between. CDR1 is SNHLY and CDR2 is FYNNEI in the germline V gene. This CDR3 spans 14 amino acids. CDR3 region: CASRAQIALYGYTF. CDR3 DNA: TGTGCCAGCAGGGCACAGATAGCCCTCTATGGCTACACCTTC.

This rearrangement joins TRBV30 to TRBJ2-7; no clear D. Germline V lookup: CDR1 GTSNPN, CDR2 SVGIG (reference sequence). The CDR3 runs to 14 residues. V gave up 2 bases and J gave up 0 bases, with 11 bases separating them. As DNA, the CDR3 is TGTGCCTGGAGTTTGTTCCGGAACTCCTACGAGCAGTACTTC. Translated: CAWSLFRNSYEQYF.

The rearrangement uses TRBV7-6 and TRBJ2-3; 9 bases match TRBD2. Germline trimming cut 6 bases from V and 3 bases from J; bases unmatched to any gene: 10. Germline lookup yields CDR1 SGHVS and CDR2 FNYEAQ. CDR3 length equals 16 residues. In DNA form, the CDR3 reads TGTGCCAGCAGTTCTGGGCTAGCGGGACAGACAGATACGCAGTATTTT. It specifies CASSSGLAGQTDTQYF.

The rearrangement uses TRBV28 and TRBJ2-7; TRBD2 matches at 10 bases. This CDR3 spans 17 amino acids. Trimming took 3 bases from V and 1 from J; bases not matched to a gene: 9. From germline, CDR1 is MDHEN and CDR2 SYDVKM. The CDR3 nucleotides are TGTGCCAGCAGTTTTTTCCTAGCGGGAGTTGGGTCCTACGAGCAGTACTTC. This codes for CASSFFLAGVGSYEQYF.

The rearrangement joins TRBV10-3 to TRBJ1-4, with D perhaps TRBD1 (5 bases). Deletions cut 3 bases from V and 7 bases from J, with 18 bases between. The CDR3 runs 16 residues. Germline assignment: CDR1 ENHRY and CDR2 SYGVKD. This chain's CDR3 is CAISDPRGGEGEKLFF. The DNA for the CDR3 is TGTGCCATCAGTGATCCGCGTGGGGGTGAGGGTGAAAAACTGTTTTTT.

The chain has TRBV5-1 and TRBJ2-1; TRBD1 agrees at 7 bases. After removal of 0 bases from V and 0 bases from J, the junction contained 3 bases not matched to a gene. Germline V gene sequence: CDR1 SGHRS, CDR2 YFSETQ. The CDR3 has 16 residues. The CDR3 coding sequence is TGCGCCAGCAGCTTGGCCAGGGGGACCTCCTACAATGAGCAGTTCTTC. The encoded protein is CASSLARGTSYNEQFF.

V gene TRBV10-3 combines with J gene TRBJ1-2; D not resolved. This CDR3 is 13 amino acids long. Trimming stripped 6 bases from V and 7 bases from J, with 15 bases between. Germline assignment: CDR1 ENHRY and CDR2 SYGVKD. Here the CDR3 reads CAIRGEGVGGYTF. CDR3 sequence (DNA): TGTGCCATCAGAGGTGAGGGAGTCGGTGGCTACACCTTC.

The chain combines TRBV6-4 with TRBJ2-1; 9 nucleotides match TRBD2. The CDR3 contains 19 residues. V lost 9 bases, J lost 0 bases, and 18 bases stayed unmatched. Germline lookup yields CDR1 MRHNA and CDR2 SNTAGT. CDR3 region: CARSSLAGKPLSSYNEQFF. The CDR3 nucleotides read TGTGCCAGGTCCTCTCTAGCGGGAAAACCATTGAGCTCCTACAATGAGCAGTTCTTC.

J is TRBJ2-4 and V is TRBV11-2; 8 bases are shared with TRBD1. Looked up from germline, CDR1 is SGHAT and CDR2 is FQNNGV. J was trimmed by 9 bases and V by 1 base; bases with no gene match: 8. The CDR3 loop spans 15 amino acids. The CDR3 reads CASSLVRGRGPIQYF. The CDR3 DNA sequence: TGTGCCAGCAGCTTAGTCCGCGGCAGGGGGCCCATTCAGTACTTC.

This chain connects TRBV27 to TRBJ1-2; 9 nucleotides align to TRBD1. V shed 6 bases and J 7 bases; nucleotides not matched to a gene: 6. Per the germline V gene, CDR1 is MNHEY and CDR2 is SMNVEV (reference sequence). CDR3 length: 13 amino acids. Here the CDR3 DNA reads TGTGCCAGCAGCGTAACAGGGGGCTTTGGCTACACCTTC. It is translated as CASSVTGGFGYTF.

The chain's CDR3 is CASSVHVLRWEATGYEQYF. The DNA for the CDR3 is TGTGCCAGCAGTGTACACGTCCTGAGGTGGGAGGCCACTGGTTACGAGCAGTACTTC. This sequence joins TRBV2 and TRBJ2-7, with D perhaps TRBD2 (6 bases). The germline V and J ends were trimmed by 4 bases and 4 bases, with 29 bases remaining between them. CDR3 length equals 19 residues. Germline V gene lookup returns CDR1 SNHLY and CDR2 FYNNEI.

J is TRBJ2-3 and V is TRBV27; TRBD2 agrees at 12 bases. The CDR3 runs to 22 residues. The V gene end was trimmed by 5 bases and the J gene end by 0 bases; junction bases not matched to a gene: 21. Germline V gene data show CDR1 as MNHEY and CDR2 as SMNVEV (reference sequence). This chain's CDR3 is CASSTQSTSGRIHTASTDTQYF. The DNA of the CDR3 is TGTGCCAGCAGTACACAATCAACTAGCGGGAGGATACACACTGCTAGCACAGATACGCAGTATTTT.

The V and J genes are TRBV2 and TRBJ1-1; 8 nucleotides match TRBD1. The germline V gene encodes CDR1 SNHLY and CDR2 FYNNEI. Trimming took 3 bases from V and 0 from J; bases not matched to a gene: 6. The CDR3 totals 16 residues. Here the CDR3 DNA reads TGTGCCAGCAGTGAGGAGGCAGGGGGCTTGAACACTGAAGCTTTCTTT. This sequence encodes CASSEEAGGLNTEAFF.

The chain is built from TRBV7-9 and TRBJ1-2; unclear D gene. This CDR3 is built from 14 residues. The germline V gene encodes CDR1 SEHNR and CDR2 FQNEAQ (reference sequence). V lost 0 bases, J lost 5 bases, and 10 bases lay in between. This chain's CDR3 is CASSLAASGYGYTF. The CDR3 DNA reads TGTGCCAGCAGCTTAGCGGCAAGTGGTTATGGCTACACCTTC.

V and J are TRBV4-2 and TRBJ2-3; TRBD2 agrees at 8 bases. The V segment lost 2 bases and the J segment 15 bases; nucleotides outside the gene matches: 16. Germline-derived CDR1 and CDR2 are LGHNA and YNFKEQ. The CDR3 has 15 amino acids. The CDR3 protein is CASSQLRSPGLVYYF. CDR3 DNA: TGTGCCAGCAGCCAACTCCGGTCCCCGGGACTAGTATATTATTTT.

The rearrangement uses TRBV4-3 and TRBJ2-5, with 8 positions matching TRBD2. Per germline, CDR1 LGHNA and CDR2 YSLEER. The CDR3 spans 15 residues. Unmatched junction bases numbered 6, after V lost 2 bases and J lost 4 bases. The CDR3 nucleotides read TGCGCCAGCAGCCAACAAGCGGGAGTATCAGAGACCCAGTACTTC. Encoded protein: CASSQQAGVSETQYF.

The chain recombines TRBV27 with TRBJ2-3; the D is unclear. Germline values: CDR1 MNHEY, CDR2 SMNVEV (reference sequence). This CDR3 comprises 12 residues. Trimming shortened V by 5 bases and J by 2 bases, and 5 bases separated the two germline ends. The CDR3 bases are TGTGCCAGCAGTACCCTCACAGATACGCAGTATTTT. This sequence encodes CASSTLTDTQYF.

The chain combines TRBV10-2 with TRBJ2-6, with D perhaps TRBD1 (6 bases). The V end lost 6 bases, the J end lost 3 bases, and 12 bases lay between the germline ends. Germline-derived CDR1 and CDR2 are WSHSY and SAAADI. The CDR3 has 15 residues. In DNA, the CDR3 is TGCGCCAGCAGCTCAGGGGACGGTGGGGCCAACGTCCTGACTTTC. The encoded protein is CASSSGDGGANVLTF.

The table lists this clone with a count of one. The gene calls are TRBV11-2 and TRBJ2-2, with 8 nucleotides matching TRBD1. Losses at the gene ends were 6 bases for V and 0 bases for J; bases not matched to a gene: 3. CDR3 length equals 15 residues. Germline CDR1 SGHAT, CDR2 FQNNGV. The CDR3 spells CASRVQGANTGELFF. The CDR3 nucleotides read TGTGCCAGCAGAGTACAGGGGGCGAACACCGGGGAGCTGTTTTTT.